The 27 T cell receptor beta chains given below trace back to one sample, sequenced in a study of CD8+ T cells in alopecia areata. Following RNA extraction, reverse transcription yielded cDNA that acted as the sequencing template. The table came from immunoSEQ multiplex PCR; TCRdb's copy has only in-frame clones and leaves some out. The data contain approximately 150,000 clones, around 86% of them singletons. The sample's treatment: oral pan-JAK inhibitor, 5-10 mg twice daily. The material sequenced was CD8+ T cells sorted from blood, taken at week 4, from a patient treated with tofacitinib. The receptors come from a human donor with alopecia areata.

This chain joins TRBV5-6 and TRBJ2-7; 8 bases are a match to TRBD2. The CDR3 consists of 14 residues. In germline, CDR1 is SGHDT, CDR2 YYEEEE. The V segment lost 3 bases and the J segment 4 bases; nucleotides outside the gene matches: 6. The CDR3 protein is CASSSQTSDYEQYF. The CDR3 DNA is TGTGCCAGCAGCTCGCAGACTAGCGATTACGAGCAGTACTTC.

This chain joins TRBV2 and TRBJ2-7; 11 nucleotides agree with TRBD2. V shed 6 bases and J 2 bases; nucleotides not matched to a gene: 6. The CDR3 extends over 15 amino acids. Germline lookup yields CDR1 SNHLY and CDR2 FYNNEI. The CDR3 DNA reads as TGTGCCAGCAGGGCCTCGGGACTAGCGGCCTACGAGCAGTACTTC. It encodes CASRASGLAAYEQYF.

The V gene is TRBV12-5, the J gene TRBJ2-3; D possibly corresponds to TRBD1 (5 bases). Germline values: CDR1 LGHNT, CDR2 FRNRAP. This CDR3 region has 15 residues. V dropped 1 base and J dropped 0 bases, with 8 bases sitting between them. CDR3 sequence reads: CASGLGKGSTDTQYF. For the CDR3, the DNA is TGTGCTAGTGGTTTGGGGAAGGGGAGCACAGATACGCAGTATTTT.

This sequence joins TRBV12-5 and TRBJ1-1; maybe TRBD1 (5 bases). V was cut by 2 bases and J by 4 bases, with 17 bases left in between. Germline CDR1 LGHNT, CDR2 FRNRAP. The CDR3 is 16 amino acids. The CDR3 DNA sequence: TGTGCTAGTGGTTTGACCAAAGACAGACTGGGCACTGAAGCTTTCTTT. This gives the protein CASGLTKDRLGTEAFF.

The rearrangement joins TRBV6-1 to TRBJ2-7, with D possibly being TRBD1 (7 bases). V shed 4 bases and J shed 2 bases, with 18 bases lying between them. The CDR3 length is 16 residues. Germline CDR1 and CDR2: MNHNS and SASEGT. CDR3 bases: TGTGCCAGCAGTGGCTGGACAGGAGGGGGGACCTACGAGCAGTACTTC. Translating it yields CASSGWTGGGTYEQYF.

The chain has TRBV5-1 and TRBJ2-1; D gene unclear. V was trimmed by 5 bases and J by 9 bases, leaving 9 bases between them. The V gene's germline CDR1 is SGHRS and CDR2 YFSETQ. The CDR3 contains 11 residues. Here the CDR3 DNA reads TGCGCCAGCAGAGGGTCAGGTGAGCAGTTCTTC. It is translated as CASRGSGEQFF.

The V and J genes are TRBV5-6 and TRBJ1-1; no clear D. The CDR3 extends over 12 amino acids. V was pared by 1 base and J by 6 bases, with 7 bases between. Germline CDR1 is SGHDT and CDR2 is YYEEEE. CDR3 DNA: TGTGCCAGCAGCTTGTCGGGGTCTGAAGCTTTCTTT. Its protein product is CASSLSGSEAFF.

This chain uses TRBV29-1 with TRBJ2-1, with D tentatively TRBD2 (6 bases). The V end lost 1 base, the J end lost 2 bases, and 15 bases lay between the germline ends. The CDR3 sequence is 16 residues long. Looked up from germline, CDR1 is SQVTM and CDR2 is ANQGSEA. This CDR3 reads CSVEGEGLLTYNEQFF. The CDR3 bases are TGCAGCGTTGAAGGAGAGGGACTTTTAACCTACAATGAGCAGTTCTTC.

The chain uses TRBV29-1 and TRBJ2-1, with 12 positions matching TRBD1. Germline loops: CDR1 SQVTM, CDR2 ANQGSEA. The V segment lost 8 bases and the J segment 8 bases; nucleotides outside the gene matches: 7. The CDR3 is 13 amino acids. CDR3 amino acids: CSLRDRGHYEQFF. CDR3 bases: TGCAGCCTCCGGGACAGGGGGCACTATGAGCAGTTCTTC.

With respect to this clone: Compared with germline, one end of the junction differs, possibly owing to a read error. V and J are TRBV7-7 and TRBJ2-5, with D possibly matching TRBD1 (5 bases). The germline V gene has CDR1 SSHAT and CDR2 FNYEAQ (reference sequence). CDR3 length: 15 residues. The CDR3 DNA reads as TGTGCTAGCAGCTTATCCGGTGCCCCAGGGGAGACCCAGTACTTC. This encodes CASSLSGAPGETQYF.

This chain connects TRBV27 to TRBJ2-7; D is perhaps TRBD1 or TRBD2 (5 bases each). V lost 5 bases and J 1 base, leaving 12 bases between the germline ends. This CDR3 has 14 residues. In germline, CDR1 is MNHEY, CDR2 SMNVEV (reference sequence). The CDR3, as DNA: TGTGCCAGCAGTGAGGGGCCCCCTTCCTACGAGCAGTACTTC. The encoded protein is CASSEGPPSYEQYF.

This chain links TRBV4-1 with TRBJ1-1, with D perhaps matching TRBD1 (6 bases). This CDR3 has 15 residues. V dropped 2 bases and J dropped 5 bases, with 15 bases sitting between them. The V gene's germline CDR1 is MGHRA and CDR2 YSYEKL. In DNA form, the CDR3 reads TGCGCCAGCAGCCAATTTAGGACAGATACGACTGAAGCTTTCTTT. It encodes CASSQFRTDTTEAFF.

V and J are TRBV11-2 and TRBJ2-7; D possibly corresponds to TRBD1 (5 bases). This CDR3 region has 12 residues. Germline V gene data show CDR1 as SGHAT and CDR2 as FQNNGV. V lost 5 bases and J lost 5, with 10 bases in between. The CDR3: CASSRQSNEQYF. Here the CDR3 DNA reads TGTGCCAGCAGCAGACAGAGCAACGAGCAGTACTTC.

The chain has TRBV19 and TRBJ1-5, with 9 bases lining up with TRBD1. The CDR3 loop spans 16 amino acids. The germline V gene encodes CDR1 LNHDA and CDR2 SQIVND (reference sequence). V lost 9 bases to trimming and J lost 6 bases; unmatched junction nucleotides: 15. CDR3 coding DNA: TGTGCCAGCCCCGGGGACAGGGTGAACTGTGGTCAGCCCCAGCATTTT. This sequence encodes CASPGDRVNCGQPQHF.

In DNA form, the CDR3 reads TGCAGCGTTGACTCCCTGGGCGAAGCTTTCTTT. This gives the protein CSVDSLGEAFF. The chain carries TRBV29-1 and TRBJ1-1; no definite D call. The length of the CDR3 is 11 residues. The germline CDR1 and CDR2 sequences are SQVTM and ANQGSEA. Trimming cost V 3 bases and J 8 bases, with 10 bases left between them.

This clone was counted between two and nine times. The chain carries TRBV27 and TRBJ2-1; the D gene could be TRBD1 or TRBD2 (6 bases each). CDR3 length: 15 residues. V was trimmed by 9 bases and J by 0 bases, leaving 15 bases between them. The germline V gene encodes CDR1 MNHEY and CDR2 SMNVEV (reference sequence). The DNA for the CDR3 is TGTGCCAGTGGGGGGCTTGTCCTCTCCTACAATGAGCAGTTCTTC. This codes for CASGGLVLSYNEQFF.

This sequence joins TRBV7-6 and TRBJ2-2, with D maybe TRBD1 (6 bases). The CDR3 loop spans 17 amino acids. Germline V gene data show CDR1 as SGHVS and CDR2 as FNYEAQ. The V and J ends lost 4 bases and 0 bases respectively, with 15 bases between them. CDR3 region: CASSWDRQDANTGELFF. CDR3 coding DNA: TGTGCCAGCAGCTGGGATAGACAGGACGCGAACACCGGGGAGCTGTTTTTT. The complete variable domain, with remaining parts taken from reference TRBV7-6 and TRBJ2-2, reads GAGVSQSPRYKVTKRGQDVALRCDPISGHVSLYWYRQALGQGPEFLTYFNYEAQQDKSGLPNDRFSAERPEGSISTLTIQRTEQRDSAMYRCASSWDRQDANTGELFFGEGSRLTVL.

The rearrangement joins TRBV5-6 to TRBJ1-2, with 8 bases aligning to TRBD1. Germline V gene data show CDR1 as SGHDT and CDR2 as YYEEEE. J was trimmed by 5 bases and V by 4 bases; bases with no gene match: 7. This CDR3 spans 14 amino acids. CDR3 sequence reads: CASSQYRGTYGYTF. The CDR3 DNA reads TGTGCCAGCAGCCAGTACAGGGGGACTTATGGCTACACCTTC.

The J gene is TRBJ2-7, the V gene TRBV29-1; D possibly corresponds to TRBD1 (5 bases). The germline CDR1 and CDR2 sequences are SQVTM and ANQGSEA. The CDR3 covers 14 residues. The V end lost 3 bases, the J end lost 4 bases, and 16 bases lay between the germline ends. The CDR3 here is CSVDTRDRLYEQYF. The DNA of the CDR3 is TGCAGCGTTGACACCAGAGACAGACTTTACGAGCAGTACTTC.

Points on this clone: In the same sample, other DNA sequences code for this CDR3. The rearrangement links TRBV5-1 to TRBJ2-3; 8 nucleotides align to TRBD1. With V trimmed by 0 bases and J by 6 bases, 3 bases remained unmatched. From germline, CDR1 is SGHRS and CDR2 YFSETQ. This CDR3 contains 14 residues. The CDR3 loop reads CASSLGQGADTQYF. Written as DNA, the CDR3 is TGCGCCAGCAGCTTGGGTCAGGGGGCTGATACGCAGTATTTT. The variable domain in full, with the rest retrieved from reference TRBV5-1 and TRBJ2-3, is KAGVTQTPRYLIKTRGQQVTLSCSPISGHRSVSWYQQTPGQGLQFLFEYFSETQRNKGNFPGRFSGRQFSNSRSEMNVSTLELGDSALYLCASSLGQGADTQYFGPGTRLTVL.

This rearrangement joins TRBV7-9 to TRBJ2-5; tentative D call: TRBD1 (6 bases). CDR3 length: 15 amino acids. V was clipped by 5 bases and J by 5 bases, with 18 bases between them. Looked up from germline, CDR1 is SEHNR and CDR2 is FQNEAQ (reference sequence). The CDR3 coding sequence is TGTGCCAGCAGCCTTGGGCCTTTGAGGGGGGAGACCCAGTACTTC. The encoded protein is CASSLGPLRGETQYF.

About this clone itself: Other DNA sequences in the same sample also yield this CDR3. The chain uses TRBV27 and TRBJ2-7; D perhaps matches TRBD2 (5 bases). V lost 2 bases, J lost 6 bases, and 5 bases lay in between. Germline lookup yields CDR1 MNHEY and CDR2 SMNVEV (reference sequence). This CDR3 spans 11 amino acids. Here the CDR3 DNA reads TGTGCCAGCAGTTTAGGGAGCGAGCAGTACTTC. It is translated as CASSLGSEQYF.

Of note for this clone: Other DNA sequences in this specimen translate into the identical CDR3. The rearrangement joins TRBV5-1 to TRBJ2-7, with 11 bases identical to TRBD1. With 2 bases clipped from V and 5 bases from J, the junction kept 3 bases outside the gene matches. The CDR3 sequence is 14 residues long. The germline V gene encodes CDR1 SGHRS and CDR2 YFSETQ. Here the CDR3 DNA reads TGCGCCAGCAGCTTCGGACAGGGGGCTGACGAGCAGTACTTC. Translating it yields CASSFGQGADEQYF.

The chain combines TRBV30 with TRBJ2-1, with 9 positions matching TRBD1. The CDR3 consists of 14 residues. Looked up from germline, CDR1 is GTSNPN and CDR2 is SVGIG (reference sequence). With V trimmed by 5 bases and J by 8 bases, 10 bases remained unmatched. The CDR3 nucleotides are TGTGCCTGGCGCGGAGGACAGGGGAACTATGAGCAGTTCTTC. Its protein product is CAWRGGQGNYEQFF. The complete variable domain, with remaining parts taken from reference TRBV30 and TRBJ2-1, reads SQTIHQWPATLVQPVGSPLSLECTVEGTSNPNLYWYRQAAGRGLQLLFYSVGIGQISSEVPQNLSASRPQDRQFILSSKKLLLSDSGFYLCAWRGGQGNYEQFFGPGTRLTVL.

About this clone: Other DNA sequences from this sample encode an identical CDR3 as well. In DNA form, the CDR3 reads TGCAGCGTTGAAGGACAGGGAGAAGAGACCCAGTACTTC. The encoded protein is CSVEGQGEETQYF. This chain links TRBV29-1 with TRBJ2-5; 7 positions match TRBD1. The CDR3 consists of 13 residues. CDR1 SQVTM and CDR2 ANQGSEA come from the germline V gene. The trim removed 1 base at V and 3 bases at J, leaving 2 bases unmatched.

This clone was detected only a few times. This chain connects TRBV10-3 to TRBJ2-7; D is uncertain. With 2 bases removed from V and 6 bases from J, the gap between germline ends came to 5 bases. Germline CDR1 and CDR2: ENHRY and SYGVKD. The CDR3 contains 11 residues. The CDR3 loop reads CAISEGAEQYF. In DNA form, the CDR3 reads TGTGCCATCAGTGAGGGCGCCGAGCAGTACTTC.

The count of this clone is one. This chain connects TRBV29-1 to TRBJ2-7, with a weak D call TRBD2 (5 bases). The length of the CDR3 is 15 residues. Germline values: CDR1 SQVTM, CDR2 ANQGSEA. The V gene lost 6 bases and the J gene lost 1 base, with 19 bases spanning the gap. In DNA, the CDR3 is TGCAGCGTAGCGTCCGGGGTTAGCAGTTCCTACGAGCAGTACTTC. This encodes CSVASGVSSSYEQYF.